This T cell receptor beta chain comes out of a study of blood T cell repertoires in COVID-19. Study details: Sources were T cells, B-cell-depleted T cells, or PBMCs; the material itself was cDNA or gDNA.

Trimming took 8 bases from V and 7 from J, leaving 14 bases between them. CDR3 size: 12 residues. Germline CDR1 MDHEN, CDR2 SYDVKM. In the authors' workflow: Amplified reference gene primers provided the basis for estimating nucleated cell counts. Profiled with immunoSEQ multiplex PCR; TCRdb holds only in-frame clones, not every one. V and J calls and clone size are those listed in that table; D and trimming were worked out from the DNA. The data show roughly 170,000 clones, about 88% seen once. The rearrangement links TRBV28 to TRBJ1-2; possible D gene TRBD1, 5 bases. This clonotype was sampled from a man aged 35-49 years with active or convalescent COVID-19. The sequenced sample consisted of peripheral blood. The CDR3 DNA is TGTGCCAGCCGGGGATTGGGGGGTGGCTACACCTTC. As protein: CASRGLGGGYTF.